The clone carrying this T cell receptor beta chain turned up a few times. Antigen: not known. Germline CDR1 reads SGHRS; CDR2 reads YFSETQ. This CDR3 has 15 amino acids. Trimming took 1 base from V and 2 from J; bases not matched to a gene: 5. This record comes from a study of post-analysis software for immune sequencing data. Study-level background: The courses of disease that were included comprised relapsing-remitting, secondary progressive and progressive-relapsing multiple sclerosis. Study findings and constraints: Among five TRBV segments more frequent in patients than controls were TRBV5-6, TRBV5-1 and TRBV20-1.

Prepared libraries of TCR beta cDNA carried unique molecular identifiers. T cells numbering about 0.9 to 11 million yielded some 500,000 cDNA molecules. TCRdb analysed the PCR reads with MiXCR anew, one entry per CDR3 protein. Altogether 650,000 to 850,000 distinct CDR3 sequences are present, about 50% being singletons, with the ten largest covering 4.6%. The gene calls are TRBV5-1 and TRBJ2-7; 8 bases agree with TRBD1. The specimen was blood. The receptor was isolated from a girl aged 10 to 17 with multiple sclerosis. For the CDR3, the DNA is TGCGCCAGCAGCTTGAGCTCAGGGGGCCCCTACGAGCAGTACTTC. Encoded protein: CASSLSSGGPYEQYF. Complete variable domain (other parts from reference TRBV5-1 and TRBJ2-7): KAGVTQTPRYLIKTRGQQVTLSCSPISGHRSVSWYQQTPGQGLQFLFEYFSETQRNKGNFPGRFSGRQFSNSRSEMNVSTLELGDSALYLCASSLSSGGPYEQYFGPGTRLTVT.